The 10 T cell receptor beta chains presented below share a single source sample, sequenced in a study of blood T cells in healthy people across ages. Primers used in a second PCR of roughly 6 to 11 cycles were a sample-barcoded 5' primer and a J-beta primer mix. TCRdb re-called the 5' RACE reads with MiXCR, one entry per CDR3 protein. Of 650,000 to 800,000 distinct CDR3 sequences listed, roughly 44% were seen once; the top ten hold around 21%. Sequences were obtained from blood. The receptors here all came from a man in his sixties in good health.

CDR3: CASSPVGGAGYNEQFF. CDR3 DNA: TGTGCCAGCAGCCCCGTCGGGGGGGCCGGATACAATGAGCAGTTCTTC. V gene TRBV7-9 combines with J gene TRBJ2-1, with 8 bases that match TRBD2. The ends lost 5 bases at V and 4 bases at J; junction bases unmatched: 10. The germline gives CDR1 SEHNR, CDR2 FQNEAQ (reference sequence). This CDR3 contains 16 residues.

The rearrangement uses TRBV4-3 and TRBJ2-5; weak D call: TRBD2 (6 bases). CDR1 and CDR2 (germline): LGHNA, YSLEER. Trimming removed 0 bases from V and 11 bases from J, with 22 bases in between. The CDR3 is 16 amino acids. In nucleotides, the CDR3 is TGCGCCAGCAGCCAAGATCCGACGGGGACTTACAATGAGCAGTACTTC. As protein: CASSQDPTGTYNEQYF.

A word on this clonotype: A junction end diverges from the germline sequence, so it may reflect a read error. V is TRBV14 and J is TRBJ2-7; TRBD1 is a possible D gene (5 bases). The CDR3 spans 12 residues. In germline, CDR1 is SGHDN, CDR2 FVKESK. The CDR3 DNA sequence: TGTGCCTGCAGTCTTGGGGCTTACGAGCAGTACTTC. Its translation: CACSLGAYEQYF.

CDR3 nucleotides: TGCAGTGCTAGAGATAAGCCCTACAATGAGCAGTTCTTC. Translating gives CSARDKPYNEQFF. The chain couples TRBV20-1 to TRBJ2-1; D gene ambiguous. V was pared by 0 bases and J by 2 bases, with 5 bases between. Germline V gene data show CDR1 as DFQATT and CDR2 as SNEGSKA (reference sequence). The CDR3 is 13 residues long.

With respect to this clonotype: This sequence may be a read error, since a much larger clone differs from it by one base. This rearrangement joins TRBV27 to TRBJ2-5; TRBD2 agrees at 12 bases. Trimming cost V 5 bases and J 11 bases; bases outside gene matches: 15. Germline CDR1 reads MNHEY; CDR2 reads SMNVEV (reference sequence). CDR3 length: 16 residues. CDR3 sequence (DNA): TGTGCCAGCAGTCCCGGACTAGCGGGGAGTCAAATGAAGCAGTACTTC. This codes for CASSPGLAGSQMKQYF.

This clonotype came up many times. The chain recombines TRBV28 with TRBJ2-7; TRBD2 might be the D (6 bases). Trimming took 6 bases from V and 1 from J, leaving 7 bases between them. CDR1 and CDR2 (germline): MDHEN, SYDVKM. The CDR3 totals 12 residues. The CDR3 region has the DNA TGTGCCAGCAGGAGCGGGTCCTACGAGCAGTACTTC. It yields the protein CASRSGSYEQYF.

V and J are TRBV9 and TRBJ2-7; TRBD2 might be the D (5 bases). TRBJ2-5 explains the end of the DNA better; the J call may be wrong. Germline values: CDR1 SGDLS, CDR2 YYNGEE. The CDR3 covers 15 residues. Written as DNA, the CDR3 is TGTGCCAGCAGCTTCGGACTTCAGACTGAAGAGACCCAGTACTTC. This encodes CASSFGLQTEETQYF.

The chain combines TRBV28 with TRBJ2-5; D not certain. The J call is doubtful: the DNA matches TRBJ2-7 better. Germline CDR1 is MDHEN and CDR2 is SYDVKM. The CDR3 length is 14 residues. The CDR3 nucleotides read TGTGCCAGCAGTTCTCCCGCAGCTAGCTACGAGCAGTACTTC. Its protein product is CASSSPAASYEQYF.

As to this clonotype: A read error may be the cause here, since a much bigger clone is one base away. The chain couples TRBV28 to TRBJ2-6; D perhaps matches TRBD1 (5 bases). The CDR3 covers 14 residues. Germline V gene data show CDR1 as MDHEN and CDR2 as SYDVKM. CDR3 protein: CASSSYSGANVPTF. In DNA form, the CDR3 reads TGTGCCAGCAGTTCGTACTCTGGGGCCAACGTCCCGACTTTC.

About this clonotype itself: The junction and the germline gene differ at one end; a read error may be behind it. The V and J genes are TRBV12-3 or TRBV12-4 and TRBJ2-5; 10 bases align to TRBD2. This CDR3 region has 14 residues. The CDR3 DNA is TGTGCCGGCAGTTTAGCGGGGGGTGTGGAGACCCAGTACTTC. This encodes CAGSLAGGVETQYF.